This TCR beta chain was sequenced for a study of shared clonotypes between healthy human individuals. The authors ran the assay at deep level. Here immunoSEQ multiplex PCR was the method, and the copy in TCRdb shows in-frame clones only, minus some. The sample yields about 1.5 million clones, around 98% seen once. The trim removed 4 bases at V and 4 bases at J, leaving 10 bases unmatched. There are 16 residues in the CDR3. The V gene's germline CDR1 is SEHNR and CDR2 FQNEAQ (reference sequence). The sample comprised naive CD4+ T cells sorted from blood. Subset given: CD45RA+ positively selected. V and J are TRBV7-9 and TRBJ2-1, with 7 bases lining up with TRBD2. This clonotype was obtained from a man younger than 40 in good health. The CDR3 reads CASSSGGTTNYNEQFF. The CDR3 nucleotides read TGTGCCAGCAGCTCCGGGGGGACTACGAATTACAATGAGCAGTTCTTC.